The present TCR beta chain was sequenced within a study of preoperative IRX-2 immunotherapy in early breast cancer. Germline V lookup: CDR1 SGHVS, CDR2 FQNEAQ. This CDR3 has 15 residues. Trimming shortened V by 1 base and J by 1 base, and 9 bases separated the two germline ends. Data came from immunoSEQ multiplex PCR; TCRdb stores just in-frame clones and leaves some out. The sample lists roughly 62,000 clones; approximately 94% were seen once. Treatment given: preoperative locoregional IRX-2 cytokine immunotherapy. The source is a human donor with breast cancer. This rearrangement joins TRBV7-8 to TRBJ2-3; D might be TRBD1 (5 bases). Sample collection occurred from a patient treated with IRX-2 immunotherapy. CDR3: CASSLVVTGTDTQYF. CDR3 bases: TGTGCCAGCAGCTTAGTTGTGACAGGCACAGATACGCAGTATTTT.